What follows are 20 T cell receptor beta chains derived from one specimen sequenced in a study of shared clonotypes between healthy human individuals. Data came from immunoSEQ multiplex PCR; TCRdb stores just in-frame clones and leaves some out. The table records about 460,000 clones, around 77% of them present only once. Sequencing used PBMCs. These receptor sequences come from a woman in her 40s in good health. Some clones in this sample may be carry-over from other donors' samples.

About this clone itself: Only one base separates this from a far larger clonotype, so it likely reflects a read error. V usage is TRBV4-2 and J usage is TRBJ1-1; 7 bases are shared with TRBD1. The CDR3 contains 16 residues. Germline trimming cut 1 base from V and 0 bases from J; bases unmatched to any gene: 5. In germline, CDR1 is LGHNA, CDR2 YNFKEQ. The CDR3 here is CASSQVSDRVNTEAFF. CDR3 DNA sequence: TGTGCCAGCAGCCAAGTGTCTGACAGGGTGAACACTGAAGCTTTCTTT.

The chain uses TRBV27 and TRBJ2-2; tentative D call: TRBD1 (5 bases). Trimming removed 3 bases from V and 2 bases from J, with 19 bases in between. The CDR3 has 18 amino acids. The germline gives CDR1 MNHEY, CDR2 SMNVEV (reference sequence). Here the CDR3 DNA reads TGTGCCAGCAGTTTCAAGAACAGGTGGGGTCTCAACACCGGGGAGCTGTTTTTT. Protein: CASSFKNRWGLNTGELFF.

J is TRBJ1-1 and V is TRBV5-1; D remains unclear. The CDR3 has 15 amino acids. Germline CDR1 and CDR2: SGHRS and YFSETQ. V lost 3 bases and J lost 2, with 14 bases in between. The CDR3 reads CASSSTPGPNTEAFF. The CDR3 DNA reads as TGCGCCAGCAGCTCAACACCGGGCCCTAACACTGAAGCTTTCTTT.

V gene TRBV28 combines with J gene TRBJ2-5; the match to TRBD2 covers 13 bases. The CDR3 length is 18 residues. CDR1 and CDR2 from the germline V gene are MDHEN and SYDVKM. V lost 5 bases, J lost 5 bases, and 14 bases stayed unmatched. The CDR3 DNA follows: TGTGCCAGCAGTCCGCCGCCGGTAGGACTAGCGGGAGTGGAGACCCAGTACTTC. Translation gives CASSPPPVGLAGVETQYF.

The genes are TRBV4-2 and TRBJ2-3; 8 nucleotides match TRBD1. The germline V gene encodes CDR1 LGHNA and CDR2 YNFKEQ. The CDR3 length is 15 residues. V lost 0 bases, J lost 3 bases, and 2 bases stayed unmatched. Here the CDR3 DNA reads TGTGCCAGCAGCCAAGAGGGACAGGAGACAGATACGCAGTATTTT. Translation: CASSQEGQETDTQYF.

The chain employs TRBV4-2 and TRBJ1-2, with D unclear. The germline V and J ends were trimmed by 1 base and 8 bases, with 14 bases remaining between them. Looked up from germline, CDR1 is LGHNA and CDR2 is YNFKEQ. The CDR3 is 14 residues long. The CDR3 reads CASSQGPSDPGYTF. CDR3 nucleotide sequence: TGTGCCAGCAGCCAAGGACCAAGCGACCCCGGCTACACCTTC.

As regards this clone: The likely explanation is a read error, given a far larger clone one base away. CDR3 DNA: TGCAGCGTTGGTAAGGGGCCTACGAACACTGAAGCTTTCTTT. As protein: CSVGKGPTNTEAFF. V usage is TRBV29-1 and J usage is TRBJ1-1, with D perhaps matching TRBD1 (5 bases). Germline loops: CDR1 SQVTM, CDR2 ANQGSEA. V was trimmed by 4 bases and J by 1 base, leaving 13 bases between them. This CDR3 comprises 14 residues.

A few counts support this clone. The V call is TRBV5-1, the J call TRBJ1-3; D possibly corresponds to TRBD1 (5 bases). Germline assignment: CDR1 SGHRS and CDR2 YFSETQ. V shed 4 bases and J shed 0 bases, with 5 bases lying between them. The CDR3 runs to 13 residues. Here the CDR3 DNA reads TGCGCCAGCAGCGACAGCTCTGGAAACACCATATATTTT. Its protein is CASSDSSGNTIYF.

This clone was recorded many times. The chain uses TRBV4-2 and TRBJ2-1, with 10 bases lining up with TRBD2. Germline CDR1 and CDR2: LGHNA and YNFKEQ. The CDR3 covers 17 residues. The V segment lost 0 bases and the J segment 2 bases; nucleotides outside the gene matches: 4. The CDR3 is CASSQEETSGPYNEQFF. The DNA for the CDR3 is TGTGCCAGCAGCCAAGAAGAGACTAGCGGGCCCTACAATGAGCAGTTCTTC.

V usage is TRBV19 and J usage is TRBJ1-1; D remains unclear. CDR1 is LNHDA, CDR2 SQIVND, per germline (reference sequence). This CDR3 region has 14 residues. V was trimmed by 3 bases and J by 0 bases, leaving 8 bases between them. The DNA of the CDR3 is TGTGCCAGTAGTATTTACAGCGTGAACACTGAAGCTTTCTTT. As protein: CASSIYSVNTEAFF.

The CDR3 coding sequence is TGTGCCATCAGTGAGGGAGGGACCGCGTCTGTGGTCGGCTATGGCTACACCTTC. Its protein is CAISEGGTASVVGYGYTF. This chain links TRBV10-3 with TRBJ1-2; the D gene is possibly TRBD1 (5 bases). The ends were cut back, 2 bases at V and 4 bases at J, with 23 bases in the middle. The length of the CDR3 is 18 residues. In germline, CDR1 is ENHRY, CDR2 SYGVKD.

To note about this clone: A far larger clone is just one base off, so this is likely a read error. V usage is TRBV7-9 and J usage is TRBJ1-5; tentative D call: TRBD1 (6 bases). This CDR3 contains 13 residues. The ends were cut back, 5 bases at V and 6 bases at J, with 11 bases in the middle. Per the germline V gene, CDR1 is SEHNR and CDR2 is FQNEAQ (reference sequence). Here the CDR3 reads CASSPEGVQPQHF. Written as DNA, the CDR3 is TGTGCCAGCAGCCCAGAGGGGGTTCAGCCCCAGCATTTT.

Concerning this clone: At one end the junction does not follow the germline gene, possibly because of a read error. The chain recombines TRBV7-7 with TRBJ1-1; D remains unclear. The CDR3 covers 13 residues. Germline CDR1 SSHAT, CDR2 FNYEAQ (reference sequence). The CDR3 is CASSSGPFTEAFF. As DNA, the CDR3 is TGTGCTAGCAGCTCCGGACCCTTCACTGAAGCTTTCTTT.

The CDR3 spells CASVGRPVEQYF. CDR3 DNA sequence: TGCGCCAGCGTCGGACGGCCGGTCGAGCAGTACTTC. The chain recombines TRBV10-1 with TRBJ2-7; D is undetermined. This CDR3 has 12 amino acids. Trimming removed 8 bases from V and 6 bases from J, with 14 bases in between. Germline CDR1 is WNHNN and CDR2 is SYGVQD (reference sequence).

This clone has a single count. The chain uses TRBV5-5 and TRBJ1-2, with TRBD1 identical over 8 bases. The germline gives CDR1 SGHKS, CDR2 YYEKEE (reference sequence). This CDR3 has 18 residues. V was pared by 5 bases and J by 4 bases, with 19 bases of the junction left unmatched. CDR3 protein: CASSQVGQGALSGYGYTF. CDR3 bases: TGTGCCAGCAGTCAGGTGGGGCAGGGGGCCCTATCTGGCTATGGCTACACCTTC.

The V call is TRBV28, the J call TRBJ2-3; TRBD2 agrees at 8 bases. Per the germline V gene, CDR1 is MDHEN and CDR2 is SYDVKM. V was pared by 4 bases and J by 6 bases, with 9 bases of the junction left unmatched. This CDR3 comprises 15 residues. The DNA for the CDR3 is TGTGCCAGCAGTTCCTCCGGACTAGCAGGGGATACGCAGTATTTT. Translation: CASSSSGLAGDTQYF.

V and J are TRBV7-2 and TRBJ2-5; 7 bases are a match to TRBD2. With 4 bases clipped from V and 4 bases from J, the junction kept 6 bases outside the gene matches. The CDR3 runs 14 residues. Germline V CDR1 and CDR2: SGHTA, FQGNSA. The chain's CDR3 is CASSSTGRRETQYF. DNA of the CDR3: TGTGCCAGCAGCTCAACCGGGAGGCGAGAGACCCAGTACTTC.

As regards this clone: A much larger clone differs by one base, so this may be a read error. The chain links TRBV4-2 to TRBJ2-7; D may be TRBD1 or TRBD2 (5 bases each). This CDR3 has 15 residues. Trimming cost V 3 bases and J 2 bases, with 14 bases left between them. Germline V gene sequence: CDR1 LGHNA, CDR2 YNFKEQ. CDR3 loop: CASSQLGDETYEQYF. The CDR3 nucleotides are TGTGCCAGCAGCCAGTTGGGGGACGAGACCTACGAGCAGTACTTC.

This clone was picked up one time. V and J are TRBV9 and TRBJ2-1, with D maybe TRBD2 (5 bases). From germline, CDR1 is SGDLS and CDR2 YYNGEE. The length of the CDR3 is 13 residues. Trimming shortened V by 5 bases and J by 6 bases, and 12 bases separated the two germline ends. DNA for the CDR3: TGTGCCAGCAGTAGGGCGGGTCGCAATGAGCAGTTCTTC. Protein sequence: CASSRAGRNEQFF.

V is TRBV29-1 and J is TRBJ2-1; 10 bases map to TRBD2. J gave up 5 bases and V 5 bases, and 6 bases lay outside the gene matches. The V gene's germline CDR1 is SQVTM and CDR2 ANQGSEA. This CDR3 region has 14 residues. Written as DNA, the CDR3 is TGCAGCGTTCTGACTAGCGGGTCACACAATGAGCAGTTCTTC. It encodes CSVLTSGSHNEQFF.